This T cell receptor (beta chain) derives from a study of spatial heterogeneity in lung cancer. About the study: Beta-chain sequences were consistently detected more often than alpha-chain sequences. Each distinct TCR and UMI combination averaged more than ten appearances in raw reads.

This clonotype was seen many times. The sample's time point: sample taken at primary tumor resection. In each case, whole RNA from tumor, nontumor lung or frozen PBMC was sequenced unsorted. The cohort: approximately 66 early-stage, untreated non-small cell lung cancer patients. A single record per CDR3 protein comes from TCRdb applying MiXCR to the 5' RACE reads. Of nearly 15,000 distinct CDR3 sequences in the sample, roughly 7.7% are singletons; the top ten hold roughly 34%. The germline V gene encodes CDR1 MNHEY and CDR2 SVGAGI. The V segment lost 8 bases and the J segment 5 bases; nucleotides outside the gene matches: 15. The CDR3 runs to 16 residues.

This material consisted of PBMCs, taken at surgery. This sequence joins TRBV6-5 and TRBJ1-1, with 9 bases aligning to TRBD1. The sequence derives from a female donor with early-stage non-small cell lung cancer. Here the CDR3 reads CASHRALTGGGTEAFF. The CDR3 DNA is TGTGCCAGCCATAGGGCCCTGACAGGGGGAGGGACTGAAGCTTTCTTT.